The entry below gives a single T cell receptor (beta chain) sequence along with its context. The antigen is unknown. The sample is drawn from a study of graft-versus-host responses after intestinal transplantation. Study overall: Recipients had multivisceral, liver-intestinal, or isolated intestinal transplants. Every recipient had anti-thymocyte globulin induction and around 3 years of tacrolimus plus steroids.

Overall study findings and caveats: Graft-versus-host to host-versus-graft clonal ratios in allografts were high in patients with graft-donor T cell macrochimerism. Association was observed between peak circulating GvH clone levels and early post-transplant HvG declines.

TCRdb keeps only in-frame clones here, not all; method: immunoSEQ multiplex PCR. The data show about 57,000 clones, about 90% seen once. This CDR3 contains 13 residues. The germline V and J ends were trimmed by 7 bases and 5 bases, with 15 bases remaining between them. Germline V gene lookup returns CDR1 SQVTM and CDR2 ANQGSEA. The source was PBMCs, collected 26 days after transplant. The clonotype comes from a human patient who received an intestinal transplant, so some T cells may come from the graft donor. The chain carries TRBV29-1 and TRBJ2-1; a possible D gene is TRBD1 (6 bases). The CDR3 sequence: CSASGALNNEQFF. The CDR3 nucleotides are TGCAGCGCGTCAGGGGCCCTCAACAATGAGCAGTTCTTC.